The text below deals with one T cell receptor beta chain. Its cognate antigen has yet to be identified. Per-base quality was not reported, and no clone a single base away is much larger than it. The collaborating institutions used their own protocols to collect whole blood in K2EDTA tubes. For TCRbeta analysis, collaborator samples were shipped as frozen whole blood, as isolated PBMCs, or as DNA extracted from either sample type. TCRbeta CDR3 regions were amplified from genomic DNA using the immunoSEQ Assay, a bias-controlled multiplex PCR. The authors processed their data as follows. The number of nucleated cells in each sample was estimated by amplification of reference gene primers within the assay. To quantify the absolute abundance of each unique TCRbeta CDR3 rearrangement, sequence reads were collapsed and filtered. For each sample, productive Simpson clonality was calculated as the square root of Simpson's diversity index across productive rearrangements. In its TCRdb copy, this immuneACCESS table keeps in-frame sequences only and misses some clones. Where compared with another copy, unresolved V genes explain less than half of these, and the others have no known cause. V, J and clone size were drawn from that table, and D and trimming were deduced from the DNA. In this sample the table shows hundreds of thousands of clones, about 82% of which occur a single time. The top ten clonotypes cover less than 6.5% of the sample.

Trimming accounts for 4 bases at V and 10 bases at J, while the number of junction bases matched to no gene is 6. The CDR3 goes from the cysteine to the phenylalanine over 12 residues. Only the CDR3 part of the read is kept: 36 bases, read in frame from the first base. Looking up the germline V gene yields CDR1 SGDLS and CDR2 YYNGEE. These data originate in a study of blood T cell repertoires in COVID-19 (dated by TCRdb to about 2020). With regard to the full study: The collaborator samples originated in the United States, Italy and Spain and spanned the acute and convalescent phases of COVID-19. The material from the prospective study consisted of cDNA or gDNA derived from T cells, B-cell-depleted T cells, or PBMCs. Subjects who had been exposed to COVID-19, were actively infected with it, or had recovered from it provided the deeply sampled blood TCRbeta repertoires that made up the dataset. The repertoires were released in a freely available public database meant as a resource for research on the immune response to SARS-CoV-2. The samples were drawn from two sources: the first 160 participants of the ongoing ImmuneRACE study, and 1,254 subjects contributed by 6 global collaborators. The sample metadata nearly always contained a de-identified subject ID, COVID-19 status, age in years and sex. HLA class I and class II types, where available, came from metadata supplied by the sample provider rather than from assay-based typing. Overall study outcomes, separate from this receptor: How much clinical and demographic metadata was included differed by source and by participant, and the metadata was provided uncurated.

This TCR derives from a man aged 50-59 years with active or convalescent COVID-19. The sample was peripheral blood. Recombination joined TRBV9 with TRBJ1-1; TRBD1 matches 8 bases in the middle. In nucleotide form, the sequence is TGTGCCAGCAGCAACCCGGGACAGGCAGCTTTCTTT. Its coded protein is CASSNPGQAAFF.